This record covers a single T cell receptor (beta chain). Its antigen is not identified. This sample is drawn from a study of OX40 agonist ivuxolimab in advanced cancers. Notes on the study in general: It was not determined which antigens were specifically recognized by the peripheral T cells that had undergone clonal expansion.

The repertoire was sequenced with immunoSEQ multiplex PCR; TCRdb's copy has only in-frame clones and lacks some. Among 75,000 to 80,000 clones listed, approximately 93% were seen once. Specimen: CD4+ or CD8+ T cells sorted from blood, collected in a trial of the OX40 agonist ivuxolimab. The TCR was taken from an adult with an advanced solid tumor such as melanoma, head and neck, liver or kidney cancer.

The DNA of the CDR3 is TGTGCCAGCAGACCCGGGACAAAAGGAGCAGATACGCAGTATTTT. This codes for CASRPGTKGADTQYF. The chain combines TRBV2 with TRBJ2-3, with TRBD1 as a possible D gene (6 bases). Between the trimmed V and J ends, which lost 6 bases and 4 bases, there was a span of 17 bases. The CDR3 is 15 amino acids. Germline V lookup: CDR1 SNHLY, CDR2 FYNNEI.